This T cell receptor beta chain was profiled in a study of blood T cell repertoires in COVID-19. How the authors handled the data: Amplification of reference gene primers provided the estimated nucleated cell counts. TCRdb's table, derived via immunoSEQ multiplex PCR, lists solely in-frame clones and lacks some. V, J and clone size were drawn from that table, and D and trimming were deduced from the DNA. The table shows some 21,000 clones, with around nine tenths occurring only once. CDR3 length: 15 amino acids. Trimming stripped 5 bases from V and 9 bases from J, with 20 bases between. The germline gives CDR1 SEHNR, CDR2 FQNEAQ (reference sequence).

This chain uses TRBV7-9 with TRBJ1-5, with D unresolved. The receptor was isolated from a human donor in a cohort sampled during active COVID-19. The sample comprised peripheral blood. CDR3 loop: CASSLSDGGGGPQHF. CDR3 in DNA: TGTGCCAGCAGCCTCTCGGACGGCGGAGGAGGGCCCCAGCATTTT.